This T cell receptor beta chain is from a study of siplizumab effects on memory and regulatory T cells. Each sample yielded approximately 92,000 assayed TCR templates. Clones were read by immunoSEQ multiplex PCR, and TCRdb kept only the in-frame ones, dropping some. The repertoire holds about 72,000 clones, with more than 80% as singletons. A single count supports this clone. No antigen is known for it. General observations from the study: Confirmation that proliferating Tregs from siplizumab cultures had suppressive function was not obtained. Treg-derived clones made up an average of roughly 70% of mappable alloreactive CD4+ clones with siplizumab and 25% to 30% in controls.

CDR3 size: 11 residues. The V gene's germline CDR1 is DFQATT and CDR2 SNEGSKA (reference sequence). Between the trimmed V and J ends, which lost 7 bases and 5 bases, there was a span of 8 bases. The sequencing sample was made of CD8+ T cells sorted from blood. This sequence originates from a human donor in good health. The V gene is TRBV20-1, the J gene TRBJ2-2; D may be TRBD1 (5 bases). The DNA of the CDR3 is TGCAGTGTAAAGGGGACCGGGGAGCTGTTTTTT. This gives the protein CSVKGTGELFF.